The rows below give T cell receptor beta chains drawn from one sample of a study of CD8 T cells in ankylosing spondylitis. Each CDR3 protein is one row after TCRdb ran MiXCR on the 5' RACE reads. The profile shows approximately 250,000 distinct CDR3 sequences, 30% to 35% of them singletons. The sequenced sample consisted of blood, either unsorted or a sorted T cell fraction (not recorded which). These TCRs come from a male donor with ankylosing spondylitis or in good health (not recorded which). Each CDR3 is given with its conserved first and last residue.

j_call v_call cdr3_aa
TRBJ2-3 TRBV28 CASSSTLDPQYF
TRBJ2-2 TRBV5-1 CASSFWDTNTGELFF
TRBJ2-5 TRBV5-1 CASSLEGQGETQYF
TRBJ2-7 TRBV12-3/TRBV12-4 CASSLEGYYEQYF
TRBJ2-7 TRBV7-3 CASSLTSRNEQYF
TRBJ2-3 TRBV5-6 CASSHSGGGKDTQYF
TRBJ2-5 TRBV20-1 CSARETGRRVETQYF
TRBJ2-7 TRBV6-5 CASSYRRPNRGWGYEQYF
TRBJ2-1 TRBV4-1 CASSHTGGPPDEQFF
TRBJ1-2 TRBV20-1 CSARTFYGYTF
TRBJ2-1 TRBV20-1 CSGLNNEQFF
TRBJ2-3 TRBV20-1 CSARDGGTGADTQYF
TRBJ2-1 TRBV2 CATASGYNEQFF
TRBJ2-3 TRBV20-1 CSARSPSPGGIGDTQYF
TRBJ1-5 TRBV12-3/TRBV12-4 CASSLAWAPYSNQPQHF
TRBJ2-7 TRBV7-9 CASSHPQGLAYEQYF
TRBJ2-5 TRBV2 CASGFETQYF
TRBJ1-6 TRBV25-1 CASSESGSYNSPLHF
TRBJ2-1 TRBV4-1 CASSARRIGTSGNNEQFF
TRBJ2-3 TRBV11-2 CASSLRTSGGVRIRDTQYF
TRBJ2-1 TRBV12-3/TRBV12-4 CASSRGRSSYNEQFF
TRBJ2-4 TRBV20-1 CSARTQPGNIHYF
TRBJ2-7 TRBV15 CATSGSGESSYEQYF